This entry lists 14 T cell receptor beta chains sequenced from one sample in a study of OX40 agonist ivuxolimab in advanced cancers. Using immunoSEQ multiplex PCR, the repertoire was profiled, and TCRdb retains in-frame clones only, with some absent. The profile covers approximately 90,000 clones, with 80% to 90% appearing a single time and 0.3% to 0.4% taken by the ten largest. Sequenced here: CD4+ or CD8+ T cells sorted from blood, sampled in a trial of the OX40 agonist ivuxolimab. The receptors originated from an adult with an advanced solid tumor such as melanoma, head and neck, liver or kidney cancer.

J is TRBJ2-6 and V is TRBV19; tentatively, D is TRBD2 (6 bases). The CDR3 covers 12 residues. Germline lookup yields CDR1 LNHDA and CDR2 SQIVND (reference sequence). Trimming stripped 8 bases from V and 9 bases from J, with 11 bases between. The CDR3 protein is CASWGDFNVLTF. The DNA for the CDR3 is TGTGCCAGTTGGGGGGACTTCAACGTCCTGACTTTC.

This clone was observed once. This chain joins TRBV19 and TRBJ1-5, with a tentative D call TRBD1 (6 bases). V shed 7 bases and J shed 4 bases, with 14 bases lying between them. Per the germline V gene, CDR1 is LNHDA and CDR2 is SQIVND (reference sequence). The CDR3 length is 14 residues. In DNA, the CDR3 is TGTGCCAGTACCAATAGGGGGGCGAATCAGCCCCAGCATTTT. This codes for CASTNRGANQPQHF.

This clone was detected once. This chain uses TRBV6-1 with TRBJ2-7, with TRBD1 identical over 9 bases. With V trimmed by 1 base and J by 6 bases, 7 bases remained unmatched. Germline V lookup: CDR1 MNHNS, CDR2 SASEGT. CDR3 size: 15 residues. CDR3 amino acids: CASSEVVDRGIEQYF. CDR3 in DNA: TGTGCCAGCAGTGAAGTAGTGGACAGGGGTATCGAGCAGTACTTC.

The chain carries TRBV15 and TRBJ1-1; 8 bases fit TRBD1. Per germline, CDR1 LNHNV and CDR2 YYDKDF (reference sequence). With V trimmed by 5 bases and J by 1 base, 6 bases remained unmatched. CDR3 size: 15 residues. CDR3 nucleotides: TGTGCCACCAGCTCTCCGGACAGGGCGAACACTGAAGCTTTCTTT. This codes for CATSSPDRANTEAFF. Full variable domain (outside the CDR3, taken from reference TRBV15 and TRBJ1-1): DAMVIQNPRYQVTQFGKPVTLSCSQTLNHNVMYWYQQKSSQAPKLLFHYYDKDFNNEADTPDNFQSRRPNTSFCFLDIRSPGLGDTAMYLCATSSPDRANTEAFFGQGTRLTVV.

The chain carries TRBV4-2 and TRBJ2-2; D is ambiguous. V lost 0 bases and J 9 bases, leaving 11 bases between the germline ends. CDR1 LGHNA and CDR2 YNFKEQ come from the germline V gene. This CDR3 contains 14 residues. CDR3 DNA: TGTGCCAGCAGCCAAGATACGGTCCTGCGGGAGCTGTTTTTT. It translates to CASSQDTVLRELFF.

This chain joins TRBV28 and TRBJ1-2; D might be TRBD1 (5 bases). V lost 7 bases and J 4 bases, leaving 16 bases between the germline ends. The CDR3 extends over 14 amino acids. Germline V CDR1 and CDR2: MDHEN, SYDVKM. The CDR3 reads CASKMGRASYGYTF. The CDR3 nucleotides are TGTGCCAGCAAGATGGGGCGCGCGTCCTATGGCTACACCTTC.

This rearrangement joins TRBV27 to TRBJ1-2; no reliable D call. The CDR3 has 14 amino acids. Germline loops: CDR1 MNHEY, CDR2 SMNVEV (reference sequence). V lost 3 bases, J lost 1 base, and 9 bases lay in between. For the CDR3, the DNA is TGTGCCAGCAGTTTCCCCTCCAGTAACTATGGCTACACCTTC. This codes for CASSFPSSNYGYTF.

This sequence joins TRBV10-3 and TRBJ1-5; 10 bases agree with TRBD1. The CDR3 spans 15 residues. The trim removed 6 bases at V and 3 bases at J, leaving 5 bases unmatched. Per the germline V gene, CDR1 is ENHRY and CDR2 is SYGVKD. The DNA of the CDR3 is TGTGCCATCAGCCAAGGACAGGGGGACAATCAGCCCCAGCATTTT. Protein: CAISQGQGDNQPQHF.

This clone showed up just once. This chain uses TRBV5-1 with TRBJ2-1; D gene uncertain. The CDR3 extends over 14 amino acids. Per germline, CDR1 SGHRS and CDR2 YFSETQ. Trimming shortened V by 0 bases and J by 9 bases, and 13 bases separated the two germline ends. The CDR3 is CASSLEADRLEQFF. CDR3 DNA sequence: TGCGCCAGCAGCTTGGAAGCCGATAGGCTTGAGCAGTTCTTC. Drawing the rest from reference TRBV5-1 and TRBJ2-1, the complete variable domain is KAGVTQTPRYLIKTRGQQVTLSCSPISGHRSVSWYQQTPGQGLQFLFEYFSETQRNKGNFPGRFSGRQFSNSRSEMNVSTLELGDSALYLCASSLEADRLEQFFGPGTRLTVL.

The genes are TRBV19 and TRBJ2-7; D possibly matches TRBD1 or TRBD2 (5 bases each). The CDR3 is 14 amino acids. Trimming took 6 bases from V and 0 from J, leaving 12 bases between them. CDR1 is LNHDA, CDR2 SQIVND, per germline (reference sequence). The chain's CDR3 is CASSGDVSSYEQYF. The CDR3 DNA reads as TGTGCCAGTAGCGGGGACGTTAGCTCCTACGAGCAGTACTTC. The whole variable domain, remainder taken from reference TRBV19 and TRBJ2-7, is DGGITQSPKYLFRKEGQNVTLSCEQNLNHDAMYWYRQDPGQGLRLIYYSQIVNDFQKGDIAEGYSVSREKKESFPLTVTSAQKNPTAFYLCASSGDVSSYEQYFGPGTRLTVT.

The V and J genes are TRBV19 and TRBJ1-3; no clear D. The length of the CDR3 is 14 residues. Trimming cost V 8 bases and J 0 bases, with 11 bases left between them. Germline CDR1 LNHDA, CDR2 SQIVND (reference sequence). The CDR3, as DNA: TGTGCCAGTTACGGGGATAACTCTGGAAACACCATATATTTT. As protein: CASYGDNSGNTIYF.

This clone showed up many times. The V and J genes are TRBV5-1 and TRBJ1-6; possibly TRBD1 for D (6 bases). V dropped 0 bases and J dropped 7 bases, with 11 bases sitting between them. CDR1 SGHRS and CDR2 YFSETQ come from the germline V gene. This CDR3 comprises 15 residues. The CDR3 sequence: CASSLAPDRNSPLHF. The DNA for the CDR3 is TGCGCCAGCAGCTTGGCCCCCGACAGGAATTCACCCCTCCACTTT.

V and J are TRBV19 and TRBJ1-4; D is undetermined. The CDR3 spans 12 residues. V was clipped by 6 bases and J by 12 bases, with 14 bases between them. Germline CDR1 and CDR2: LNHDA and SQIVND (reference sequence). For the CDR3, the DNA is TGTGCCAGTAGCCAGACCATAGGACAACTGTTTTTT. Translation: CASSQTIGQLFF.

V usage is TRBV4-1 and J usage is TRBJ2-3; D perhaps matches TRBD2 (6 bases). Germline V gene data show CDR1 as MGHRA and CDR2 as YSYEKL. CDR3 length equals 19 residues. The V and J ends lost 1 base and 3 bases respectively, with 23 bases between them. This chain's CDR3 is CASSQGLVLGRGGTDTQYF. In nucleotides, the CDR3 is TGCGCCAGCAGCCAAGGGTTGGTCCTAGGACGGGGAGGTACAGATACGCAGTATTTT.